This TCR beta chain was recorded in a study of blood T cells in healthy people across ages (dated by TCRdb to between 2014 and 2017). Concerning the study at large: In model experiments, template switching captured roughly one uniquely barcoded TCR beta cDNA molecule for every two T cells. Using the same blood draw, the study looked at two additional independent replicas of 1 million unique cDNA reads for two donors, one aged 18 to 29 and the other aged 80 or older. To track age-related changes in TCR beta repertoire diversity, the study relied on deep sequencing normalized with unique cDNA molecular identifiers. To avoid experimental bias, donors of different ages were spread randomly across the sequencing lanes. Donors were grouped into four age groups: young (average 16 years), middle-aged (approximately 41), aged (approximately 58) and long-lived (over 80).

Its CDR3 holds 11 amino acids, cysteine through phenylalanine. Only the CDR3 DNA stays, 33 bases, in frame from base 1. V and J are truncated by 4 bases and 10 bases respectively, leaving an intervening sequence of 8 bases. Preparation of the library involved 5' RACE. The listed sequencing device is Illumina HiSeq 2500. A second PCR of roughly 6 to 12 cycles was run with a J-beta primer mix and a sample-barcoded 5' primer. A unique molecular identifier was introduced onto each TCR beta cDNA molecule by a template-switch 5' adaptor carrying 12 random nucleotides. Each sample yielded at least 2.5 million CDR3-containing paired-end reads. All of the RNA was converted into first-strand cDNA using the Mint cDNA synthesis kit, with a TRBC-specific oligonucleotide serving as the primer. Following uracil-DNA glycosylase treatment, all cDNA underwent a first 18-cycle PCR with the universal primers M1SS and BC2_uni_R. In the original analysis: For normalization, 1 million high-quality reads were randomly selected from each sample, with every read carrying a distinct molecular identifier. Reads with shared molecular identifiers were discarded instead of being binned into consensus sequences. MiTCR, with a Q25 quality threshold and the strictest error-elimination algorithm, was used for CDR3 identification, clonotype clustering and error correction. Lower-bound total TCR beta diversity was estimated with a nonparametric unseen species model using Euler transformation. The public reads were run again by TCRdb, first through fastp at Q25 and then through MiXCR, and only productive beta chains were kept. A single entry per CDR3 protein holds the most common genes and DNA from its merged rows. In this record, the V and J calls reflect TCRdb's handling and not the investigators' own analysis. The sample includes about 570,000 distinct CDR3 sequences, with roughly 28% observed a single time. Together, the top ten hold around a sixth of the sample.

Systemically healthy Caucasian individuals from Russia, about 38 in total and aged about 6 to 95 years, were included as donors. Around 9.7 milliliters of peripheral blood were collected from each donor into EDTA-treated Vacutainer tubes. PBMCs were isolated by Ficoll-Paque density-gradient centrifugation, with at least 6 million obtained per sample. Trizol reagent was used to extract total RNA from PBMCs, with at least 5.5 micrograms per sample. The percentages of naive CD45RAhigh/CD27high T cells were determined by flow cytometry on a PBMC aliquot from every donor. Beyond this particular receptor, the publication reports: Because the CMV infection status of the donors was unknown, age-related changes in expanded clonotypes may potentially have been confounded. The percentage of naive T cells measured by flow cytometry correlated strongly with observed TCR beta diversity. Estimates of total diversity based on one million sequenced T cells were regarded as lower bounds and as underestimates. Since profiling was done on bulk unsorted PBMCs, naive and antigen-experienced compartments could not be conclusively compared. Observed TCR beta diversity per million T cells fell roughly linearly with age, and a significant reduction was already apparent by age roughly 40. The long-lived group showed more naive CD4+ T cells, fewer expanded clones and increased TCR diversity than the aged group, suggesting age selection.

With regard to this clonotype: This clone's antigen is unknown. No qualities accompany the bases; no much larger clone lies one base away.

The chain couples TRBV12-3 or TRBV12-4 to TRBJ2-1; no D gene call is confident. The sample taken for sequencing was blood. This receptor was identified in an older woman in good health. The CDR3 loop reads CASSSTVEQFF. The nucleotides are TGTGCCAGCAGTTCGACCGTCGAGCAGTTCTTC.